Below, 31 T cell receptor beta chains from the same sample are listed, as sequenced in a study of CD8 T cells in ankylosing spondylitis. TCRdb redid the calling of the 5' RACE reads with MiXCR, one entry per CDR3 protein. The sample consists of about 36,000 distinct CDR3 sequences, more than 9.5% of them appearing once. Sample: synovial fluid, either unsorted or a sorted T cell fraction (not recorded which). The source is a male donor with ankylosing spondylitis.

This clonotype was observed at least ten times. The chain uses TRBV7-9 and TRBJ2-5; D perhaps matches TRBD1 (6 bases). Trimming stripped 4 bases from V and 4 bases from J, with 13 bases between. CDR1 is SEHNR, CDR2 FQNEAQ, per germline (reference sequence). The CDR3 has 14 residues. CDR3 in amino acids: CASSSPRRGETQYF. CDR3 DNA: TGTGCCAGCAGCTCCCCCCGCAGGGGAGAGACCCAGTACTTC.

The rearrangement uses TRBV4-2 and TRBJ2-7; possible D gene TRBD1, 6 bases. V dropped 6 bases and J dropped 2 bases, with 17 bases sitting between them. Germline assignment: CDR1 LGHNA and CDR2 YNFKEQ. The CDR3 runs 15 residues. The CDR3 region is CASSRDQGQTYEQYF. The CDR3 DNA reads TGTGCCAGCAGTCGGGATCAGGGACAAACCTACGAGCAGTACTTC.

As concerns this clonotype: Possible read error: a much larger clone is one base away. For the CDR3, the DNA is TGTGCCAGCAGCGTCTATTGGGGCTCCTACAATGAGCCGTTCTTC. Protein: CASSVYWGSYNEPFF. The V call is TRBV14, the J call TRBJ2-1; maybe TRBD1 (5 bases). The CDR3 spans 15 residues. CDR1 is SGHDN, CDR2 FVKESK, per germline.

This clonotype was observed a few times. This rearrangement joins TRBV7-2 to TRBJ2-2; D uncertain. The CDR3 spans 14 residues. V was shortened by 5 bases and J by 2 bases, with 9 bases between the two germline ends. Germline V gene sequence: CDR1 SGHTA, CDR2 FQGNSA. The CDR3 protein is CASSAVSNTGELFF. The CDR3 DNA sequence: TGTGCCAGCAGCGCCGTCAGTAACACCGGGGAGCTGTTTTTT.

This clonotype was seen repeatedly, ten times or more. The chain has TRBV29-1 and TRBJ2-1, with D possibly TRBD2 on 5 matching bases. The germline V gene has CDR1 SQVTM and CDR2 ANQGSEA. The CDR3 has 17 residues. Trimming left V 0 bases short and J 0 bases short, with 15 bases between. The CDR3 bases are TGCAGCGTTGAAGAACCTGGAGGAGCAGGCTCCTACAATGAGCAGTTCTTC. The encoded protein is CSVEEPGGAGSYNEQFF.

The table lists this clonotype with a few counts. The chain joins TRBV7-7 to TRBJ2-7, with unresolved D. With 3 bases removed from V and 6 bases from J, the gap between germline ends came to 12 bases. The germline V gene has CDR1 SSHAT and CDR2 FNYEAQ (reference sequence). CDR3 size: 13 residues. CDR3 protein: CASSFDEVSEQYF. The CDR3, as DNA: TGTGCCAGCAGCTTTGACGAGGTTTCCGAGCAGTACTTC.

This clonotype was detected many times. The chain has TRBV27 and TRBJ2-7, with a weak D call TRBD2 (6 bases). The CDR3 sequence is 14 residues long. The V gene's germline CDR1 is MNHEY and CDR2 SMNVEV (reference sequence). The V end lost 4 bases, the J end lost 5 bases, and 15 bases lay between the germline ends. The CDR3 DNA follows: TGTGCCAGCAGTTCCCCGCAAAGGGAGGACGAGCAGTACTTC. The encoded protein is CASSSPQREDEQYF.

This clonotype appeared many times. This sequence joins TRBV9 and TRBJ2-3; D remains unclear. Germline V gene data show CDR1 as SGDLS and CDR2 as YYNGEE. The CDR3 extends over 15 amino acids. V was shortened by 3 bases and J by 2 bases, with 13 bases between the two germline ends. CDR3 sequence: CASSASSYSTDTQYF. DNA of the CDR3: TGTGCCAGCAGCGCCTCCTCCTATTCCACAGATACGCAGTATTTT.

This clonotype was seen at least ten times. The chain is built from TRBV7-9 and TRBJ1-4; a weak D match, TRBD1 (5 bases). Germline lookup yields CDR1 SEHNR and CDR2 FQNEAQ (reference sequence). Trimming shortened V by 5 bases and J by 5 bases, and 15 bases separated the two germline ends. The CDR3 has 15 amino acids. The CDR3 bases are TGTGCCAGCAGCCCCAGGGACGGACCGAATGAAAAACTGTTTTTT. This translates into CASSPRDGPNEKLFF.

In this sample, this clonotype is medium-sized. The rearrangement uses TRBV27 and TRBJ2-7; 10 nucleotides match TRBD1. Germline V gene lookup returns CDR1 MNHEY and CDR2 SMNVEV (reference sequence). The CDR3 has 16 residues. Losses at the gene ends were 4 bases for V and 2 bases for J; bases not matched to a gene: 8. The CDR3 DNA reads TGTGCCAGCAGTTCCCCCCGGACAGGGGGAACCTACGAGCAGTACTTC. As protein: CASSSPRTGGTYEQYF.

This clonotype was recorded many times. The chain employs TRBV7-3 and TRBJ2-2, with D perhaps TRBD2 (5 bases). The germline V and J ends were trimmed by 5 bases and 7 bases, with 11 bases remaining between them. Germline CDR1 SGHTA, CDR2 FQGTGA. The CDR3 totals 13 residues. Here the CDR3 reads CASSPFEGGELFF. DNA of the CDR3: TGTGCCAGCAGCCCCTTCGAGGGCGGGGAGCTGTTTTTT.

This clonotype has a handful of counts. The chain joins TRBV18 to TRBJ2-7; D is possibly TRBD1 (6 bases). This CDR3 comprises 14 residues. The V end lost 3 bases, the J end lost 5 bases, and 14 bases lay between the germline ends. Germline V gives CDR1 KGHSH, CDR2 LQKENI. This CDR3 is CASSPQGHVHEQYF. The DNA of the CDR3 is TGTGCCAGCTCACCGCAGGGACATGTACACGAGCAGTACTTC.

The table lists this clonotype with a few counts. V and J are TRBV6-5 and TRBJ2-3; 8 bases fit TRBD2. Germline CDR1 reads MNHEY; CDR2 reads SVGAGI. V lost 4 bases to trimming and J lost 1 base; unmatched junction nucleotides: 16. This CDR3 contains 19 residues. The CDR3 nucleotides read TGTGCCAGCAGTTCCCTCTACGACCGACTAGCGCATCGCACAGATACGCAGTATTTT. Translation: CASSSLYDRLAHRTDTQYF.

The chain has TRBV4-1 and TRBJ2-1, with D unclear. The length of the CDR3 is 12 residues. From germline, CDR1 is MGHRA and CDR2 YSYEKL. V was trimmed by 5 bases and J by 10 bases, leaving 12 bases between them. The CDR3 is CASSNPSREQFF. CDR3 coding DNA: TGCGCCAGCAGCAACCCCTCCAGGGAGCAGTTCTTC.

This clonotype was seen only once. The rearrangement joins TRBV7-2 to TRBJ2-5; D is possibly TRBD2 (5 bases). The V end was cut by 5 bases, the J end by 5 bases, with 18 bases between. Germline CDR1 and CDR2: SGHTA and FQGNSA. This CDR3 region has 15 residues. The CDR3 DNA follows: TGTGCCAGCAGCATCGGTAGCGCGTCCCGGGAGACCCAGTACTTC. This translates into CASSIGSASRETQYF.

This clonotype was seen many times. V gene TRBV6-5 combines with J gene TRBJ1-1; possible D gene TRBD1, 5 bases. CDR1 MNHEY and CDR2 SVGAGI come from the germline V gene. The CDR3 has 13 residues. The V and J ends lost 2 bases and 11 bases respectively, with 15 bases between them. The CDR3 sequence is CASSYDTGAVAFF. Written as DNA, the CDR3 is TGTGCCAGCAGTTACGACACAGGAGCGGTCGCTTTCTTT.

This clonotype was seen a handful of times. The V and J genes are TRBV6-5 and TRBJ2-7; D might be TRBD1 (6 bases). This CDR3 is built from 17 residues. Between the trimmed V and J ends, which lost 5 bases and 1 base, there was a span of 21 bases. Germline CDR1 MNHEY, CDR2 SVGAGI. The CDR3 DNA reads TGTGCCAGCAGTATCTCGGGACATGGCGTAGAGTCCTACGAGCAGTACTTC. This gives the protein CASSISGHGVESYEQYF.

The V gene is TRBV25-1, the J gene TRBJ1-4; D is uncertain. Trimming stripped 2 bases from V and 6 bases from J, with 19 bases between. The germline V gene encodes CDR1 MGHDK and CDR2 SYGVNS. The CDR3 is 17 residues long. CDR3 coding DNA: TGTGCCAGCAGTGAACTCCCTGGACGGGTGGATGATGAAAAACTGTTTTTT. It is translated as CASSELPGRVDDEKLFF.

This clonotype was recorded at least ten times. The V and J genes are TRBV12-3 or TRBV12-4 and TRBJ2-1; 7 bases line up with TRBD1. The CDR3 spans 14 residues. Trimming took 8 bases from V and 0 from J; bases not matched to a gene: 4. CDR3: CASEAGGSYNEQFF. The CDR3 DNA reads TGTGCCAGCGAAGCAGGGGGCTCCTACAATGAGCAGTTCTTC.

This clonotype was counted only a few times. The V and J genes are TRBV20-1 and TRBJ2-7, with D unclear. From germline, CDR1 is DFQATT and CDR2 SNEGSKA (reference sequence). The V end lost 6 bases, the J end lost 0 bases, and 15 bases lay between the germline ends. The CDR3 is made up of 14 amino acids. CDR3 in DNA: TGCAGTGCCCCTTCGGCGAAAAGCTCCTACGAGCAGTACTTC. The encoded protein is CSAPSAKSSYEQYF.

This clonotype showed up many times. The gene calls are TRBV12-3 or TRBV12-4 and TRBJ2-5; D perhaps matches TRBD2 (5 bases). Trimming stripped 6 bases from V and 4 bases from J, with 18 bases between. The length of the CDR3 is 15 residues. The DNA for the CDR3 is TGTGCCAGCAGGCCTGAACTAGGCGCCCGAGAGACCCAGTACTTC. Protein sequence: CASRPELGARETQYF.

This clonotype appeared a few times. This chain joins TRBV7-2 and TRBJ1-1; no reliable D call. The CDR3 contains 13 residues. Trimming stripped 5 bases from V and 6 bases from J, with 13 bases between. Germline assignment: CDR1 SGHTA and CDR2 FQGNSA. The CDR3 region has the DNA TGTGCCAGCAGCCTCACAAGAGGCGCTGAAGCTTTCTTT. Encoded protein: CASSLTRGAEAFF.

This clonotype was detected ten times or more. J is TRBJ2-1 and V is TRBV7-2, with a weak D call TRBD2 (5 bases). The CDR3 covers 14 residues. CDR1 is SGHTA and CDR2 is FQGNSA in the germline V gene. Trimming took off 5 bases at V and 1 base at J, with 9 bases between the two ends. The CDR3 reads CASSPAESYNEQFF. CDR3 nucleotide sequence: TGTGCCAGCAGCCCAGCGGAATCCTACAATGAGCAGTTCTTC.

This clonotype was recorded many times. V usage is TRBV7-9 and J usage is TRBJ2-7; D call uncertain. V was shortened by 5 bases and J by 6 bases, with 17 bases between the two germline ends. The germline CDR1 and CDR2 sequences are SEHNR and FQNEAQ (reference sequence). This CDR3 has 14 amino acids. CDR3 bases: TGTGCCAGCAGCCCTGGTACGGCAGGTTCCGAGCAGTACTTC. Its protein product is CASSPGTAGSEQYF.

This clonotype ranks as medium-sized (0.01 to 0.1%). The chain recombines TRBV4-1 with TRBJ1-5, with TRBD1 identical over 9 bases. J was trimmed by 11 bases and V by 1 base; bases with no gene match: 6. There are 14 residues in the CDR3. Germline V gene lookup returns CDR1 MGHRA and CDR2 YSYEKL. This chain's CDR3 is CASSQAQGAMTQHF. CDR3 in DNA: TGCGCCAGCAGCCAAGCACAGGGGGCTATGACCCAGCATTTT.

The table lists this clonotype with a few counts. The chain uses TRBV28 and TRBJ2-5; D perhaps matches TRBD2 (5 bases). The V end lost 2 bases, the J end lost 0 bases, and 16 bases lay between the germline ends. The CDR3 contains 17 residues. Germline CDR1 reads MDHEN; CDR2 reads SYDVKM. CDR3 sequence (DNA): TGTGCCAGCAGTTTAGAACGCGGGCGCGGATACCAAGAGACCCAGTACTTC. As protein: CASSLERGRGYQETQYF.

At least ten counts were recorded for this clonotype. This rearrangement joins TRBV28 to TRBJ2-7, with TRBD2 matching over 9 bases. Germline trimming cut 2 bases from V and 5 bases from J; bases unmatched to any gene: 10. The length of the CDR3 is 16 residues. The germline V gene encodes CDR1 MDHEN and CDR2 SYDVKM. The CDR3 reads CASSLGGAGGPDEQYF. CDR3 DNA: TGTGCCAGCAGTTTAGGTGGTGCGGGAGGGCCCGACGAGCAGTACTTC.

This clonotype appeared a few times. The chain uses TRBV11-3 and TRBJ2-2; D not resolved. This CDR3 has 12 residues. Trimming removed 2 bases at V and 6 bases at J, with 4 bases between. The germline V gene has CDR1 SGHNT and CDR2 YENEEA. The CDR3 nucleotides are TGTGCCAGCAGCTTAACGGCCGGGGAGCTGTTTTTT. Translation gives CASSLTAGELFF.

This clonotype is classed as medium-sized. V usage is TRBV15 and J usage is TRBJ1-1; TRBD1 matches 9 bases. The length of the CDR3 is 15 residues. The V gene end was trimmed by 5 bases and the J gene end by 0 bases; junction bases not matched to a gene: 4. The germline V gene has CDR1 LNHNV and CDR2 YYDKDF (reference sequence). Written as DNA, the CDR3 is TGTGCCACCAGCCCCGGGACAGGGATGAACACTGAAGCTTTCTTT. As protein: CATSPGTGMNTEAFF.

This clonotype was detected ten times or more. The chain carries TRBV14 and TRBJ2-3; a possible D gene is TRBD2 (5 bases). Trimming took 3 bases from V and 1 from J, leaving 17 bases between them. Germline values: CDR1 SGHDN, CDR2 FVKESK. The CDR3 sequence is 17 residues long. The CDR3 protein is CASSHSFGRVRTDTQYF. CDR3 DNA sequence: TGTGCCAGCAGCCATTCCTTCGGGCGGGTTCGCACAGATACGCAGTATTTT. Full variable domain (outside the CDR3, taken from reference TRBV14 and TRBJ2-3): EAGVTQFPSHSVIEKGQTVTLRCDPISGHDNLYWYRRVMGKEIKFLLHFVKESKQDESGMPNNRFLAERTGGTYSTLKVQPAELEDSGVYFCASSHSFGRVRTDTQYFGPGTRLTVL.

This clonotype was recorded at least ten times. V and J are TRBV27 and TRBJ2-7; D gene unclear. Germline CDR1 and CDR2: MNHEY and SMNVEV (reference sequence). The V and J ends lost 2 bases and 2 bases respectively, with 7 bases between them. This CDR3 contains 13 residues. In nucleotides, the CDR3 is TGTGCCAGCAGTTTAGACTCAACCTACGAGCAGTACTTC. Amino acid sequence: CASSLDSTYEQYF.